The clone carrying this T cell receptor beta chain ranks as medium-sized (0.01 to 0.1%) in terms of frequency. The sample is drawn from a study of T cell clusters in autoimmune cytopenias. Study-level background: The median distinct TRB clonotype count was 2,000 to 2,500 per sample, from a median 51,575 reads.

TRB was amplified from approximately 250 ng of peripheral blood genomic DNA per sample. Multiplex touch-down PCR amplified TRB using TRB-A and TRB-B pools in one tube. TCRdb re-analyzed the multiplex PCR reads; it lists each CDR3 protein once, without DNA. Its clone listing holds 5,800 or so distinct CDR3 sequences. CDR1 and CDR2 from the germline V gene are ENHRY and SYGVKD. The CDR3 consists of 12 residues. V gene TRBV10-3 combines with J gene TRBJ2-1; as DNA is missing, the TRBD2 call by TCRdb cannot be tested. The clonotype was recovered from a human donor with an autoimmune cytopenia or autoimmune hepatitis (not recorded which). Sequenced sample: peripheral blood. CDR3 sequence reads: CAIAARYNEQFF.